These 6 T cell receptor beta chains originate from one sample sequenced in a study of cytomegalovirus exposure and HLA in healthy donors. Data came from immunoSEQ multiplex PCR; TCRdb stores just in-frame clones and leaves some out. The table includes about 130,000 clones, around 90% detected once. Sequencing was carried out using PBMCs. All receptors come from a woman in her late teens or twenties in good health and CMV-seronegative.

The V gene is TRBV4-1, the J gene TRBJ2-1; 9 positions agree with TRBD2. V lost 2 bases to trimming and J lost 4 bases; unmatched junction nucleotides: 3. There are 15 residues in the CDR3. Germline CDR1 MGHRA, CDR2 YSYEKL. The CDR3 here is CASSQLGLAYNEQFF. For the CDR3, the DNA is TGCGCCAGCAGCCAATTGGGACTAGCTTACAATGAGCAGTTCTTC.

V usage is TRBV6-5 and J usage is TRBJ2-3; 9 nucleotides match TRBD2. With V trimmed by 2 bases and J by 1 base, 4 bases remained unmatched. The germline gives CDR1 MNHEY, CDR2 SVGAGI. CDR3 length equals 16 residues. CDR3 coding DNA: TGTGCCAGCAGTTACGCGGGAGGGTTCCGCACAGATACGCAGTATTTT. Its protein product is CASSYAGGFRTDTQYF.

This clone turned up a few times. The CDR3 loop reads CASRQIGQVHYEQYF. The CDR3 DNA reads as TGTGCCAGCAGACAAATTGGACAGGTTCACTACGAGCAGTACTTC. The V and J genes are TRBV11-2 and TRBJ2-7; 7 bases line up with TRBD1. Germline lookup yields CDR1 SGHAT and CDR2 FQNNGV. This CDR3 comprises 15 residues. With V trimmed by 6 bases and J by 3 bases, 11 bases remained unmatched.

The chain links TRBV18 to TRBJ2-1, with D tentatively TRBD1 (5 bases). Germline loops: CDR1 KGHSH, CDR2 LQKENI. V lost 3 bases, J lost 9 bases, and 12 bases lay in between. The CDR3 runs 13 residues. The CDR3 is CASSPPGRVEQFF. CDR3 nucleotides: TGTGCCAGCTCACCCCCCGGCAGGGTTGAGCAGTTCTTC.

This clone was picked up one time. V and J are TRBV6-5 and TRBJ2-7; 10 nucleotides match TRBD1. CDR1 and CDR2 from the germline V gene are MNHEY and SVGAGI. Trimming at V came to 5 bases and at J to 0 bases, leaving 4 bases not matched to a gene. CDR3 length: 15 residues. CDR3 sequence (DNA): TGTGCCAGCAGTAAGGACAGGGGGACCTCCTACGAGCAGTACTTC. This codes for CASSKDRGTSYEQYF.

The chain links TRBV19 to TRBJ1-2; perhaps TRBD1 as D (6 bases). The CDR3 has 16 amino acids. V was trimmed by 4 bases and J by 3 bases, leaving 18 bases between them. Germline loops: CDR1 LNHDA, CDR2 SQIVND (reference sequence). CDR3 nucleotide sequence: TGTGCCAGTAGTACCCCCGGGGGGGCGGGGCACTATGGCTACACCTTC. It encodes CASSTPGGAGHYGYTF.